A single sample gave rise to the 3 T cell receptor beta chains below, sequenced in a study of T cell responses to AZD1222 COVID-19 vaccine. Here immunoSEQ multiplex PCR was the method, and the copy in TCRdb shows in-frame clones only, minus some. The sample lists about 69,000 clones, approximately 90% occurring once. This material consisted of peripheral blood, taken on day 0 of AZD1222 vaccination. These receptors were obtained from an adult in good health.

The CDR3 sequence is CAWSVPRASLKQYF. CDR3 DNA sequence: TGTGCCTGGAGTGTTCCCAGGGCTTCCTTGAAGCAGTACTTC. This chain links TRBV30 with TRBJ2-7; TRBD1 might be the D (5 bases). The germline CDR1 and CDR2 sequences are GTSNPN and SVGIG (reference sequence). CDR3 size: 14 residues. V shed 0 bases and J shed 8 bases, with 17 bases lying between them.

J is TRBJ2-7 and V is TRBV9, with D uncertain. The length of the CDR3 is 15 residues. Germline values: CDR1 SGDLS, CDR2 YYNGEE. Trimming shortened V by 4 bases and J by 3 bases, and 17 bases separated the two germline ends. In DNA, the CDR3 is TGTGCCAGCAGCACCCCGCCGACCTCCAACTACGAGCAGTACTTC. Its translation: CASSTPPTSNYEQYF.

The chain links TRBV14 to TRBJ2-1; D is perhaps TRBD2 (6 bases). Deletions cut 0 bases from V and 0 bases from J, with 18 bases between. Per germline, CDR1 SGHDN and CDR2 FVKESK. The CDR3 spans 19 residues. The CDR3 reads CASSQDIFETGSSYNEQFF. CDR3 bases: TGTGCCAGCAGCCAAGATATTTTTGAGACCGGGAGCTCCTACAATGAGCAGTTCTTC.